This T cell receptor (beta chain) was captured in a study of identical twins. This CDR3 has 14 amino acids. The germline gives CDR1 LGHDT, CDR2 YNNKEL (reference sequence). Each cDNA held unique molecular identifiers, and template switching gave it a universal primer site. TCRdb reprocessed the 5' RACE reads with MiXCR, giving one entry per CDR3 protein. The table includes around 1.7 million distinct CDR3 sequences, 32% detected once. Study-wide results and caveats: Diverse VJ usage suggested most zero-insertion clonotypes were not invariant T cells. Insertions were reduced in abundant cord blood beta clonotypes but not in memory repertoires.

On this clonotype itself: Its antigen is as yet unknown.

This receptor was obtained from a newborn girl in good health. The material sequenced was cord blood. The chain has TRBV3-1 and TRBJ2-4; D not certain. The J call is doubtful: the DNA matches TRBJ2-5 better. The DNA for the CDR3 is TGTGCCAGCAGCCAAGCACTTTCGCGGGAGACCCAGTACTTC. Its translation is CASSQALSRETQYF.